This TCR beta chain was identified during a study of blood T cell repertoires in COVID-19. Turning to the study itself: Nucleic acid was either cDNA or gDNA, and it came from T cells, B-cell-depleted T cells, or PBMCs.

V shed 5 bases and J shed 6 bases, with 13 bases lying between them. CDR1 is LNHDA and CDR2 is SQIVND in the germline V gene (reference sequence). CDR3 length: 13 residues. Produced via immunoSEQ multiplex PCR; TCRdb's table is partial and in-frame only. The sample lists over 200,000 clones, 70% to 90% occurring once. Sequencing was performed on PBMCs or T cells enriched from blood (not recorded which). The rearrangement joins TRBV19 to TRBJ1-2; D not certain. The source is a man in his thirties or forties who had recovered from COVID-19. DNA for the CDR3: TGTGCCAGTAGTCGTCTAGCCGGTAATGGCTACACCTTC. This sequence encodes CASSRLAGNGYTF. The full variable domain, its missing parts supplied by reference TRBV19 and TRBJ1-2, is DGGITQSPKYLFRKEGQNVTLSCEQNLNHDAMYWYRQDPGQGLRLIYYSQIVNDFQKGDIAEGYSVSREKKESFPLTVTSAQKNPTAFYLCASSRLAGNGYTFGSGTRLTVV.